This TCR beta chain was captured by sequencing in a study of cytomegalovirus exposure and HLA in healthy donors. Study-wide context: Unique TCRs from HLA-typed donors, about 78 million of them, were held in an early data release. Study findings and constraints: Later analysis associated a missense DCLRE1C variant with TCR beta V- and J-gene trimming. A highly shared variant cluster was judged a likely technical artifact. Whilst most TCR sequences proved rare, a subset of public TCRs occurred across many donors.

The PCR made use of 60 Vbeta and 13 Jbeta primers. The table came from immunoSEQ multiplex PCR; TCRdb's copy has only in-frame clones and leaves some out. In the table there are about 120,000 clones, 65% to 80% of which are singletons. Germline assignment: CDR1 SGHDT and CDR2 YYEEEE. The CDR3 totals 11 residues. V was trimmed by 6 bases and J by 9 bases, leaving 10 bases between them. To note about this clone: Its antigen is currently unknown.

The clonotype was recovered from a woman aged 40 to 50 in good health and CMV-seropositive. This chain uses TRBV5-6 with TRBJ2-1, with D unresolved. The sequenced sample was PBMCs. Written as DNA, the CDR3 is TGTGCCAGCACCCGACTTGGTGAGCAGTTCTTC. It is translated as CASTRLGEQFF.